This record covers a single T cell receptor (beta chain). Source study methods: For nucleated cells, counts were estimated from reference gene primer amplification. Sequencing was performed with immunoSEQ multiplex PCR; in TCRdb, only in-frame clones are kept and a portion is missing. D and trimming were read from the DNA, whereas the V and J calls and clone size are those reported in that table. The repertoire includes roughly 46,000 clones, more than 70% of them detected once, and approximately 9.6% sits in the top ten. The data derive from a study of blood T cell repertoires in COVID-19. About the research overall: The study drew acute and convalescent COVID-19 samples from the United States, Italy and Spain.

This CDR3 region has 17 residues. Trimming took 4 bases from V and 6 from J; bases not matched to a gene: 7. Germline lookup yields CDR1 SGDLS and CDR2 YYNGEE. This sequence was found in a middle-aged man with active COVID-19. The J gene is TRBJ2-1, the V gene TRBV9; 16 nucleotides agree with TRBD2. Sequenced sample: peripheral blood. DNA of the CDR3: TGTGCCAGCAGCCGCGGGACTAGCGGGGGGGCCGGCAATGAGCAGTTCTTC. Encoded protein: CASSRGTSGGAGNEQFF.